This T cell receptor beta chain stems from a study of control samples from healthy donors and cancer patients (TCRdb year 2020). With respect to this clone: Its binding antigen is unknown. Base quality data are lacking; no much larger clone is found one base away.

CDR1 and CDR2 (SGHNT, YENEEA) derive from the germline V gene. Inclusive of the bounding cysteine and phenylalanine, the CDR3 is 18 residues long. This entry keeps only the CDR3 DNA: 54 bases, framed from base 1. V and J are truncated by 2 bases and 0 bases respectively, leaving an intervening sequence of 20 bases. Library prep was done by the immunoSEQ multiplex PCR assay. In TCRdb, the immuneACCESS table is reduced to in-frame sequences with V and J assigned. These tables do not hold every clone; where another copy was compared, an unresolved V gene accounts for under half, and the others remain unexplained. The sample contains 25,000 to 30,000 clones, 75% to 85% of them found a single time. The ten top clones hold about 6.7% of the sample.

The chain links TRBV11-3 with TRBJ2-7; matching of 6 bases hints at TRBD1 as the D gene. Specimen: PBMCs. This receptor was identified in a woman aged 60-70 years with head and neck cancer. The bases read TGTGCCAGCAGCTTAAAACAAGACAGGATAAGAAGCTCCTACGAGCAGTACTTC. Translated, it reads CASSLKQDRIRSSYEQYF. Supplemented by the reference TRBV11-3 and TRBJ2-7 proteins around the CDR3, the complete variable domain is EAGVVQSPRYKIIEKKQPVAFWCNPISGHNTLYWYLQNLGQGPELLIRYENEEAVDDSQLPKDRFSAERLKGVDSTLKIQPAELGDSAVYLCASSLKQDRIRSSYEQYFGPGTRLTVT.